This passage covers 15 T cell receptor beta chains from one sample sequenced in a study of T cells in women clearing cervical HPV infection. Here immunoSEQ multiplex PCR was the method, and the copy in TCRdb shows in-frame clones only, minus some. This sample's table has roughly 48,000 clones. The sample was blood buffy coat. The origin of the receptors is a woman between 18 and 69 years old with a cervical HPV16 infection that either progressed to CIN3+ or cleared (not recorded which).

About this clone: The CDR3 end is not reached by the read, which stops 3 residues before it; the germline J gene fills it in. The rearrangement links TRBV10-3 to TRBJ2-3; 10 bases align to TRBD1. V gave up 8 bases and J gave up 3 bases; unmatched junction bases: 5. CDR3 length: 14 residues. Germline CDR1 and CDR2: ENHRY and SYGVKD. The CDR3 DNA, read in part, is TGTGCCATCGGGCTGGGACAGGGGACAGATACG. Its protein product is CAIGLGQGTDT. The whole CDR3 sequence reads CAIGLGQGTDTQYF.

Remarks on this clone: The read ends 3 residues early relative to the CDR3; the germline J gene fills the gap. This chain uses TRBV5-4 with TRBJ2-3; D possibly corresponds to TRBD1 (5 bases). The CDR3 length is 14 residues. V lost 2 bases and J 5 bases, leaving 12 bases between the germline ends. Germline CDR1 SGHNT, CDR2 YYREEE (reference sequence). The DNA read from the CDR3 is TGTGCCAGCAGCTTTAAACATAGGGGAGATACG. This translates into CASSFKHRGDT. From start to end, the CDR3 is CASSFKHRGDTQYF.

Turning to this clone: The observed sequence ends 3 residues before the CDR3 terminus, with the missing tail filled in from the germline J gene. The rearrangement joins TRBV2 to TRBJ2-1, with D maybe TRBD1 (6 bases). Germline lookup yields CDR1 SNHLY and CDR2 FYNNEI. Trimming shortened V by 1 base and J by 1 base, and 8 bases separated the two germline ends. The CDR3 extends over 15 amino acids. The CDR3 protein is CASSEDRASYNEQFF. The DNA read from the CDR3 is TGTGCCAGCAGTGAAGACAGGGCATCCTACAATGAG. Complete variable domain (other parts from reference TRBV2 and TRBJ2-1): EPEVTQTPSHQVTQMGQEVILRCVPISNHLYFYWYRQILGQKVEFLVSFYNNEISEKSEIFDDQFSVERPDGSNFTLKIRSTKLEDSAMYFCASSEDRASYNEQFFGPGTRLTVL.

With respect to this clone: The read gets to within 3 residues of the CDR3 end, and the germline J gene fills in the rest. The chain carries TRBV9 and TRBJ2-7; tentatively, D is TRBD2 (6 bases). Germline-derived CDR1 and CDR2 are SGDLS and YYNGEE. The germline V and J ends were trimmed by 2 bases and 1 base, with 10 bases remaining between them. The CDR3 sequence is 14 residues long. The CDR3 spells CASSVGTQSYEQYF. CDR3 bases read: TGTGCCAGCAGCGTGGGGACTCAGTCCTACGAG.

Points on this clone: The read ends 3 residues shy of where the CDR3 ends; the end is completed using the germline J gene. The J gene is TRBJ2-1, the V gene TRBV5-1, with 15 bases matching TRBD2. CDR1 SGHRS and CDR2 YFSETQ come from the germline V gene. The CDR3 runs 18 residues. Trimming cost V 3 bases and J 3 bases; bases outside gene matches: 7. CDR3 bases read: TGCGCCAGCAGCTGGGGACTAGCGGGGGGTCCGGGCTACAATGAG. Translated, it gives CASSWGLAGGPGYNE. The CDR3 reads in full as CASSWGLAGGPGYNEQFF.

To note about this clone: The read falls 3 residues short of the CDR3 end, and the missing part is taken from the germline J gene. J is TRBJ1-1 and V is TRBV4-1; no firm D call. V was clipped by 0 bases and J by 1 base, with 15 bases between them. The germline CDR1 and CDR2 sequences are MGHRA and YSYEKL. The CDR3 extends over 17 amino acids. This chain's CDR3 is CASSQDRVQLPNTEAFF. Partial CDR3 DNA: TGCGCCAGCAGCCAAGATAGGGTCCAGCTACCGAACACTGAA.

Worth noting for this clone: The observed sequence ends 3 residues before the CDR3 terminus, with the missing tail filled in from the germline J gene. This chain connects TRBV6-2 or TRBV6-3 to TRBJ1-2; 8 bases fit TRBD1. CDR1 and CDR2 (germline): MNHEY, SVGEGT. The V segment lost 5 bases and the J segment 7 bases; nucleotides outside the gene matches: 15. This CDR3 has 16 amino acids. Incomplete CDR3 DNA: TGTGCCAGCAGTCGAAGAACCGGAACAGGGGGAGGTGGC. Residues: CASSRRTGTGGGG. The full CDR3 is CASSRRTGTGGGGYTF.

With regard to this clone: The CDR3 end is not reached by the read, which stops 3 residues before it; the germline J gene fills it in. V is TRBV19 and J is TRBJ1-6; tentative D call: TRBD1 (6 bases). CDR3 size: 16 residues. Germline V lookup: CDR1 LNHDA, CDR2 SQIVND (reference sequence). Trimming took off 7 bases at V and 8 bases at J, with 21 bases between the two ends. Partial CDR3 DNA: TGTGCCAGTAAGCGACAGGCTGCATCTTGGGATTCACCC. This sequence encodes CASKRQAASWDSP. The whole CDR3 reads CASKRQAASWDSPLHF.

In the case of this clone: With the read ending 3 residues before the CDR3 end, the germline J gene is used to fill in that end. The chain links TRBV7-9 to TRBJ1-2, with 11 bases matching TRBD1. Germline lookup yields CDR1 SEHNR and CDR2 FQNEAQ (reference sequence). The CDR3 is 13 residues long. J lost 7 bases, V lost 5 bases, and 3 bases had no gene match. The CDR3 sequence: CASSPGQGVGYTF. Partial CDR3 DNA: TGTGCCAGCAGCCCGGGACAGGGGGTTGGC.

As concerns this clone: Read sequence stops 3 residues before the CDR3 end, and the germline J gene provides the missing end. The chain is built from TRBV5-5 and TRBJ1-2; D ambiguous. Germline CDR1 SGHKS, CDR2 YYEKEE (reference sequence). V lost 0 bases and J lost 0, with 9 bases in between. The CDR3 spans 15 residues. The CDR3 sequence: CASSLVVQSNYGYTF. Incomplete CDR3 DNA: TGTGCCAGCAGCTTGGTCGTGCAGTCTAACTATGGC.

CDR3 DNA (partial): TGTGCCAGCAGGCCAGGGGAGTCCATGAACACTGAA. Encoded protein: CASRPGESMNTE. The CDR3 in its entirety is CASRPGESMNTEAFF. The chain recombines TRBV7-8 with TRBJ1-1; a possible D gene is TRBD1 (6 bases). The read finishes 3 residues shy of the CDR3 end, and the germline J gene is used to complete it. In germline, CDR1 is SGHVS, CDR2 FQNEAQ. This CDR3 contains 15 residues. Deletions cut 6 bases from V and 0 bases from J, with 14 bases between.

As for this clone: The read ends 3 residues early relative to the CDR3; the germline J gene fills the gap. The V and J genes are TRBV5-1 and TRBJ2-3; 8 bases agree with TRBD1. The CDR3 runs 15 residues. Germline loops: CDR1 SGHRS, CDR2 YFSETQ. Trimming cost V 5 bases and J 6 bases; bases outside gene matches: 11. The sequenced part of the CDR3 DNA is TGCGCCAGCAGACCCCACCGGGACAGGAGTGATACG. Its translation is CASRPHRDRSDT. The entire CDR3 reads CASRPHRDRSDTQYF.

In the case of this clone: The observed sequence ends 3 residues before the CDR3 terminus, with the missing tail filled in from the germline J gene. This chain joins TRBV12-3 or TRBV12-4 and TRBJ1-1; 8 positions match TRBD1. There are 16 residues in the CDR3. V shed 4 bases and J 4 bases; nucleotides not matched to a gene: 11. Incomplete CDR3 DNA: TGTGCCAGCAGTTGGGGCGGACAGGGTCGCGGCACTGAA. Amino acids: CASSWGGQGRGTE. The entire CDR3 sequence reads CASSWGGQGRGTEAFF.

Comment on this clone: The read stops 3 residues short of the end of the CDR3; the missing end is completed from the germline J gene. The gene calls are TRBV5-6 and TRBJ1-1; 10 bases line up with TRBD1. The CDR3 is 14 residues long. Germline CDR1 and CDR2: SGHDT and YYEEEE. V trimming: 5 bases; J trimming: 3 bases; junction bases outside the gene matches: 4. The CDR3: CASSFGTGDTEAFF. Incomplete CDR3 DNA: TGTGCCAGCAGTTTCGGGACAGGGGACACTGAA.

With respect to this clone: The CDR3 end lies 3 residues beyond the end of the read and is filled in from the germline J gene. The chain is built from TRBV10-1 and TRBJ2-3; 9 positions agree with TRBD2. This CDR3 contains 15 residues. Per the germline V gene, CDR1 is WNHNN and CDR2 is SYGVQD (reference sequence). Trimming removed 1 base from V and 7 bases from J; junction bases left unmatched: 6. The CDR3 bases that were read are TGCGCCAGCAGTGAGTTAGCGGGAGCCCCGCATACG. This translates into CASSELAGAPHT. The complete CDR3 protein is CASSELAGAPHTQYF.